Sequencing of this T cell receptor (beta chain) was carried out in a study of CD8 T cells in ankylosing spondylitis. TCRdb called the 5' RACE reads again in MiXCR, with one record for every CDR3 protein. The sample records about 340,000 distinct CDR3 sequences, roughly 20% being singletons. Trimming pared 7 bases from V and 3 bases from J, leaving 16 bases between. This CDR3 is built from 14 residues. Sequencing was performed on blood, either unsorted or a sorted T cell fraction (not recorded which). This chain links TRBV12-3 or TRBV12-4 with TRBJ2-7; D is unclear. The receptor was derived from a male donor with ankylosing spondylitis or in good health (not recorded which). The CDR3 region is CASTPAGWGYEQYF. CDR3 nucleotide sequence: TGTGCCAGCACCCCGGCAGGCTGGGGCTACGAGCAGTACTTC.